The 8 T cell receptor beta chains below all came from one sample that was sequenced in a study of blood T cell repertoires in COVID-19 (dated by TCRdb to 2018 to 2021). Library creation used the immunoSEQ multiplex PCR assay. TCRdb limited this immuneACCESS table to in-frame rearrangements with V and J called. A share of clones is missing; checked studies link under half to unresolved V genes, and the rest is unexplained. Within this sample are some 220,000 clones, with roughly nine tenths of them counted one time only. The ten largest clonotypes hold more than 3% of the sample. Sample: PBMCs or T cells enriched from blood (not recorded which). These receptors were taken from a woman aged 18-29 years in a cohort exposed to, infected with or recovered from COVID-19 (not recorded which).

The CDR3 DNA follows: TGCGCCAGCAGCTTGAGCGGGGGAGGGGGCCAAGAGACCCAGTACTTC. This encodes CASSLSGGGGQETQYF. V and J are TRBV5-1 and TRBJ2-5; 8 bases map to TRBD2. Germline V gives CDR1 SGHRS, CDR2 YFSETQ. The CDR3 consists of 16 residues. V trimming: 1 base; J trimming: 1 base; junction bases outside the gene matches: 6.

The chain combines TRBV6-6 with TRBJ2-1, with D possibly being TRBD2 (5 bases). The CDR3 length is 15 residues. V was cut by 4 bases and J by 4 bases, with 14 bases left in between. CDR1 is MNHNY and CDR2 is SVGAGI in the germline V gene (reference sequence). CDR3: CASSSHGLSYNEQFF. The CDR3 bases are TGTGCCAGCAGTTCCCACGGACTTTCTTACAATGAGCAGTTCTTC.

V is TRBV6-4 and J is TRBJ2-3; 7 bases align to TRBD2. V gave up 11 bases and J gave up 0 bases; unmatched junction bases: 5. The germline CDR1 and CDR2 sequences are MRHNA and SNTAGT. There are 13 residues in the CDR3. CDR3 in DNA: TGTGCCTGTGTGGGGGGGAGCACAGATACGCAGTATTTT. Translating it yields CACVGGSTDTQYF.

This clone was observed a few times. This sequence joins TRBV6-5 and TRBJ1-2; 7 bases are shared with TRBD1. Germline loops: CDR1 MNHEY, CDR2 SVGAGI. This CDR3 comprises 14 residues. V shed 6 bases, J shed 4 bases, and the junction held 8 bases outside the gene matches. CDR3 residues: CASSRTGVGYGYTF. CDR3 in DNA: TGTGCCAGCAGCCGAACAGGGGTGGGCTATGGCTACACCTTC.

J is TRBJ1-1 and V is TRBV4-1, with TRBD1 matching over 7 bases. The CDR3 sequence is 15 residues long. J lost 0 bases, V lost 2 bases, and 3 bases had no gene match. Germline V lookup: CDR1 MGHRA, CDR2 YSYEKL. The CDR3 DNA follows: TGCGCCAGCAGCCAACAGACAGGGATGAACACTGAAGCTTTCTTT. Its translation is CASSQQTGMNTEAFF.

CDR3 sequence reads: CASSIVAHNQPQHF. The CDR3 DNA sequence: TGTGCCAGTAGTATTGTGGCCCACAATCAGCCCCAGCATTTT. This chain joins TRBV19 and TRBJ1-5; no firm D call. V lost 3 bases, J lost 3 bases, and 9 bases lay in between. This CDR3 has 14 residues. Germline V gene sequence: CDR1 LNHDA, CDR2 SQIVND (reference sequence).

The CDR3 spells CAVAGGYSNQPQHF. The CDR3 DNA reads as TGTGCCGTTGCAGGGGGATATAGCAATCAGCCCCAGCATTTT. The chain couples TRBV28 to TRBJ1-5, with TRBD1 matching 7 bases. V lost 11 bases, J lost 0 bases, and 7 bases stayed unmatched. Germline V lookup: CDR1 MDHEN, CDR2 SYDVKM. The CDR3 has 14 residues. The variable domain in full, with the rest retrieved from reference TRBV28 and TRBJ1-5, is DVKVTQSSRYLVKRTGEKVFLECVQDMDHENMFWYRQDPGLGLRLIYFSYDVKMKEKGDIPEGYSVSREKKERFSLILESASTNQTSMYLCAVAGGYSNQPQHFGDGTRLSIL.

CDR3 loop: CASSEWELAGVRGIQYF. The CDR3, as DNA: TGTGCCAGCAGTGAATGGGAACTAGCGGGAGTTCGGGGCATTCAGTACTTC. The chain couples TRBV2 to TRBJ2-4; 11 positions match TRBD2. CDR3 length: 17 residues. Germline CDR1 reads SNHLY; CDR2 reads FYNNEI. The junction had 12 bases not matched to a gene; V was cut back by 2 bases and J by 9 bases.